This TCR beta chain was recovered during a study of breast tumors, draining lymph nodes, adjacent tissues. In this sample, this clonotype turned up many times. V dropped 3 bases and J dropped 8 bases, with 16 bases sitting between them. Germline V gene data show CDR1 as SNHLY and CDR2 as FYNNEI. The CDR3 is 15 residues long. One entry per CDR3 protein results from TCRdb running MiXCR on the multiplex PCR reads. Found here are some 100,000 distinct CDR3 sequences, 21% of them singletons; the top ten hold under 1.5%. Axillary draining lymph nodes of breast cancer patients supplied the node samples. The clonotype was recovered from a female donor with breast cancer. Some clones in this sample may be carry-over from other donors' samples. The sequencing input was axillary lymph node tissue. The chain couples TRBV2 to TRBJ1-4, with D hard to call. The DNA of the CDR3 is TGTGCCAGCAGTGAGCGAGGGCGCAATGAAGAAAAACTGTTTTTT. Protein sequence: CASSERGRNEEKLFF.